This T cell receptor (beta chain) appears in the sequencing data of a study of blood T cell repertoires in COVID-19 (TCRdb year 2020). Study-wide context: The collaborator samples originated in the United States, Italy and Spain and spanned the acute and convalescent phases of COVID-19. The prospective study material was composed of cDNA or gDNA derived from T cells, B-cell-depleted T cells, or PBMCs. The dataset comprised deeply sampled blood TCRbeta repertoires from subjects exposed to, actively infected with, or recovered from COVID-19. A freely available public database, intended as a resource for researchers studying the immune response to SARS-CoV-2, is where the repertoires were released. The samples were drawn from two sources: the first 160 participants of the ongoing ImmuneRACE study, and fewer than 1,500 subjects contributed by 6 global collaborators. Sample metadata almost always included a de-identified subject ID, COVID-19 status, age in years and sex. Where available, HLA class I and class II types were obtained from metadata supplied by the sample provider rather than from assay-based typing.

Whole blood was collected in K2EDTA tubes by collaborating institutions according to the institutions' own protocols. For TCRbeta analysis, collaborators shipped samples as frozen whole blood, isolated PBMCs, or DNA extracted from either of those sample types. Note on this clone: Its antigen is currently not known. The input lacks base qualities; no much larger clone sits a single base away.

What the research found in general, with its limitations: Clinical and demographic metadata were provided uncurated, with the amount varying by source and participant.

Including cysteine and phenylalanine, the CDR3 has 15 amino acids. Left in the record is the CDR3 DNA by itself, 45 bases read in frame from the first base. Relative to germline, V is 0 bases shorter and J is 0 bases shorter, with 9 bases between their ends. From the germline V gene, CDR1 is KGHSH and CDR2 is LQKENI. The immunoSEQ Assay, a bias-controlled multiplex PCR, was used to amplify TCRbeta CDR3 regions from genomic DNA. In the paper's pipeline: Nucleated cell counts per sample were estimated from amplification of reference gene primers within the assay. Sequence reads were collapsed and filtered to measure the absolute abundance of every unique TCRbeta CDR3 rearrangement. For each sample, productive Simpson clonality was calculated as the square root of Simpson's diversity index across productive rearrangements. The table was pulled from immuneACCESS by TCRdb, which kept in-frame rearrangements only. Such tables lose some clones; where checked, under half of the loss comes from unresolved V genes, and the rest has no known cause. V and J calls and clone size follow that table, whereas D and trimming were derived from the DNA. In all, the sample holds around 130,000 clones, and 82% of those were seen once. Of the sample, around an eighth is held by the ten largest clones.

The receptor chain draws on TRBV18 and TRBJ2-7, with the D gene call left open. The TCR sequence derives from a human donor in a cohort sampled during active COVID-19. The sequenced material came from peripheral blood. The nucleotide sequence reads TGTGCCAGCTCACCACCGCTGGCAAGCTCCTACGAGCAGTACTTC. The translation is CASSPPLASSYEQYF. The reference TRBV18 and TRBJ2-7 proteins fill in what lies around the CDR3, so the full variable domain reads NAGVMQNPRHLVRRRGQEARLRCSPMKGHSHVYWYRQLPEEGLKFMVYLQKENIIDESGMPKERFSAEFPKEGPSILRIQQVVRGDSAAYFCASSPPLASSYEQYFGPGTRLTVT.